This T cell receptor beta chain was documented in a study of blood T cell repertoires in COVID-19. Study context: Samples representing acute and convalescent COVID-19 were sourced from the United States, Italy and Spain. T cells, B-cell-depleted T cells, or PBMCs supplied cDNA or gDNA.

There are 15 residues in the CDR3. Trimming took 4 bases from V and 8 from J; bases not matched to a gene: 8. Per germline, CDR1 SNHLY and CDR2 FYNNEI. Repertoires were generated with immunoSEQ multiplex PCR, while TCRdb's copy carries only in-frame clones and drops some. The repertoire holds approximately 280,000 clones, with approximately 83% as singletons. The TCR sequence derives from a woman in her twenties or thirties who had recovered from COVID-19. The rearrangement links TRBV2 to TRBJ2-1; 10 positions match TRBD1. The source material was peripheral blood. The CDR3 DNA is TGTGCCAGCAGTGGGACAGGGGGAGATGTCGATGAGCAGTTCTTC. It codes for CASSGTGGDVDEQFF.